Following are 28 T cell receptor beta chains from one sample sequenced in a study of type 1 regulatory T cells listed by TCRdb under 2021. Antigen specificity for these receptors is unknown. This sample was sequenced with an Illumina MiSeq. TCRdb applied fastp at Q25 and MiXCR to the public reads, then kept only in-frame beta chains. CDR3 protein duplicates are merged, each entry listing the most common genes and DNA. This sample is represented by several thousand distinct CDR3 sequences; roughly a third of them were singletons. Jointly, the top ten make up over 20% of the sample. Results the study describes overall, beyond this receptor: Compared with non-Tr1 cells, Tr1 cells had a narrower TCR repertoire, and the study took this difference to reflect clonal expansion driven by alloantigen.

The sequenced sample consisted of cultured type 1 regulatory T (Tr1) cells, either the whole culture or a sorted fraction (not recorded which). The label giving this sample's cell subset or site can be read as: type 1 regulatory T cells sorted from the T-allo10 product. The receptors were sampled from a human donor in good health.

This clonotype is large by share. V and J are TRBV5-1 and TRBJ1-2; unclear D gene. The CDR3 is 14 residues long. V was pared by 4 bases and J by 7 bases, with 17 bases between. Germline V gives CDR1 SGHRS, CDR2 YFSETQ. CDR3 coding DNA: TGCGCCAGCAGCCCACGTCCCGGGATCAGTGGCTACACCTTC. Amino acid sequence: CASSPRPGISGYTF. Full variable domain (outside the CDR3, taken from reference TRBV5-1 and TRBJ1-2): KAGVTQTPRYLIKTRGQQVTLSCSPISGHRSVSWYQQTPGQGLQFLFEYFSETQRNKGNFPGRFSGRQFSNSRSEMNVSTLELGDSALYLCASSPRPGISGYTFGSGTRLTVV.

In its sample, this clonotype ranks as medium-sized. The V and J genes are TRBV2 and TRBJ2-2; TRBD1 is a possible D gene (6 bases). Germline V gives CDR1 SNHLY, CDR2 FYNNEI. V lost 2 bases and J 6 bases, leaving 7 bases between the germline ends. The CDR3 is made up of 13 amino acids. The CDR3 DNA sequence: TGTGCCAGCAGTGAACAGGGGCCCGGGGAGCTGTTTTTT. It is translated as CASSEQGPGELFF.

The chain links TRBV20-1 to TRBJ1-5; D call uncertain. The germline CDR1 and CDR2 sequences are DFQATT and SNEGSKA (reference sequence). The CDR3 consists of 14 residues. Trimming took off 7 bases at V and 0 bases at J, with 13 bases between the two ends. CDR3: CSGMSGTSNQPQHF. The CDR3 bases are TGCAGTGGCATGTCCGGAACTAGCAATCAGCCCCAGCATTTT.

This clonotype was found a few times. This chain connects TRBV7-2 to TRBJ2-5; TRBD1 aligns across 10 bases. The CDR3 consists of 15 residues. J was trimmed by 8 bases and V by 7 bases; bases with no gene match: 13. Per germline, CDR1 SGHTA and CDR2 FQGNSA. The CDR3 reads CASILPPGQGTTQYF. For the CDR3, the DNA is TGTGCCAGCATCCTACCCCCGGGACAGGGGACAACCCAGTACTTC. Combining the CDR3 with reference TRBV7-2 and TRBJ2-5 gives the whole variable domain GAGVSQSPSNKVTEKGKDVELRCDPISGHTALYWYRQSLGQGLEFLIYFQGNSAPDKSGLPSDRFSAERTGGSVSTLTIQRTQQEDSAVYLCASILPPGQGTTQYFGPGTRLLVL.

In this sample, this clonotype is medium-sized. The chain employs TRBV11-2 and TRBJ1-2; D gene ambiguous. This CDR3 has 14 residues. Germline values: CDR1 SGHAT, CDR2 FQNNGV. Deletions cut 3 bases from V and 6 bases from J, with 14 bases between. The CDR3 protein is CASSFGRGIDGYTF. The DNA of the CDR3 is TGTGCCAGCAGCTTTGGCCGCGGAATCGATGGCTACACCTTC.

This clonotype was recorded a few times. The J gene is TRBJ1-3, the V gene TRBV5-1; D is uncertain. Germline values: CDR1 SGHRS, CDR2 YFSETQ. The CDR3 contains 12 residues. Trimming pared 6 bases from V and 3 bases from J, leaving 7 bases between. CDR3 residues: CASIGSGNTIYF. Here the CDR3 DNA reads TGCGCCAGCATTGGGAGTGGAAACACCATATATTTT. The full variable domain, completed using reference TRBV5-1 and TRBJ1-3, is KAGVTQTPRYLIKTRGQQVTLSCSPISGHRSVSWYQQTPGQGLQFLFEYFSETQRNKGNFPGRFSGRQFSNSRSEMNVSTLELGDSALYLCASIGSGNTIYFGEGSWLTVV.

This clonotype was detected a few times. The gene calls are TRBV5-1 and TRBJ2-1; D ambiguous. Trimming pared 0 bases from V and 5 bases from J, leaving 9 bases between. Germline loops: CDR1 SGHRS, CDR2 YFSETQ. There are 14 residues in the CDR3. The CDR3 nucleotides read TGCGCCAGCAGCTTGGTGACAAATAACAATGAGCAGTTCTTC. Translating gives CASSLVTNNNEQFF. Together with reference TRBV5-1 and TRBJ2-1, the CDR3 gives the full variable domain: KAGVTQTPRYLIKTRGQQVTLSCSPISGHRSVSWYQQTPGQGLQFLFEYFSETQRNKGNFPGRFSGRQFSNSRSEMNVSTLELGDSALYLCASSLVTNNNEQFFGPGTRLTVL.

This clonotype showed up just a few times. The rearrangement uses TRBV12-3 or TRBV12-4 and TRBJ1-4; TRBD1 matches at 7 bases. This CDR3 comprises 16 residues. Trimming cost V 4 bases and J 7 bases; bases outside gene matches: 12. This CDR3 is CASSSPNRGSGEKLFF. The CDR3 region has the DNA TGTGCCAGCAGTTCCCCGAACAGGGGAAGTGGTGAAAAACTGTTTTTT.

This clonotype was seen more than once but under ten times. The chain has TRBV7-9 and TRBJ1-2; TRBD1 matches at 7 bases. V was pared by 5 bases and J by 4 bases, with 1 base of the junction left unmatched. The CDR3 runs 12 residues. Germline CDR1 reads SEHNR; CDR2 reads FQNEAQ (reference sequence). The CDR3 here is CASSRQGYGYTF. CDR3 coding DNA: TGTGCCAGCAGCCGACAGGGCTATGGCTACACCTTC.

Many counts were recorded for this clonotype. The V gene is TRBV5-5, the J gene TRBJ1-5, with D unclear. CDR1 is SGHKS and CDR2 is YYEKEE in the germline V gene (reference sequence). CDR3 size: 17 residues. V was shortened by 0 bases and J by 6 bases, with 19 bases between the two germline ends. CDR3 region: CASSLALPDIIGQPQHF. In DNA form, the CDR3 reads TGTGCCAGCAGCTTGGCCCTCCCCGACATAATAGGTCAGCCCCAGCATTTT.

The chain combines TRBV5-4 with TRBJ2-7; 7 nucleotides line up with TRBD2. Trimming cost V 2 bases and J 6 bases; bases outside gene matches: 8. The CDR3 is made up of 14 amino acids. Germline V gives CDR1 SGHNT, CDR2 YYREEE (reference sequence). The CDR3 DNA reads TGTGCCAGCAGCTTAGGACTAGTGAGCTCCGAGCAGTACTTC. This gives the protein CASSLGLVSSEQYF.

This clonotype was observed a handful of times. The chain carries TRBV5-1 and TRBJ2-3; D is unresolved. CDR1 SGHRS and CDR2 YFSETQ come from the germline V gene. This CDR3 has 14 residues. The germline V and J ends were trimmed by 1 base and 1 base, with 7 bases remaining between them. The chain's CDR3 is CASSLTAGTDTQYF. In DNA form, the CDR3 reads TGCGCCAGCAGCTTGACGGCAGGCACAGATACGCAGTATTTT.

By proportion, this clonotype is medium-sized. The chain uses TRBV6-1 and TRBJ1-2, with no clear D. From germline, CDR1 is MNHNS and CDR2 SASEGT. CDR3 length: 15 residues. Between the trimmed V and J ends, which lost 7 bases and 2 bases, there was a span of 17 bases. CDR3 sequence: CASNPPNRINYGYTF. In DNA form, the CDR3 reads TGTGCCAGCAATCCCCCAAACAGAATCAACTATGGCTACACCTTC.

V and J are TRBV25-1 and TRBJ1-2, with D perhaps matching TRBD1 (6 bases). The V end was cut by 9 bases, the J end by 8 bases, with 22 bases between. Looked up from germline, CDR1 is MGHDK and CDR2 is SYGVNS. The CDR3 consists of 14 residues. In DNA, the CDR3 is TGTGCCAGAGACACGCAGGTCCGGGGGCAGGGCTACACCTTC. Its translation: CARDTQVRGQGYTF.

This clonotype is termed medium-sized. This sequence joins TRBV27 and TRBJ1-5; perhaps TRBD1 as D (6 bases). V was trimmed by 5 bases and J by 0 bases, leaving 14 bases between them. In germline, CDR1 is MNHEY, CDR2 SMNVEV (reference sequence). CDR3 size: 16 residues. The CDR3 region has the DNA TGTGCCAGCAGTCCCACTGGGGGCTATAGCAATCAGCCCCAGCATTTT. Translation: CASSPTGGYSNQPQHF.

The rearrangement joins TRBV5-1 to TRBJ2-2; maybe TRBD2 (6 bases). The CDR3 is 14 amino acids. The germline CDR1 and CDR2 sequences are SGHRS and YFSETQ. Trimming left V 5 bases short and J 9 bases short, with 17 bases between. The CDR3 DNA sequence: TGCGCCAGCAGAGGCCTGACTAGTGTCCGGGAGCTGTTTTTT. Translation gives CASRGLTSVRELFF. Complete variable domain (other parts from reference TRBV5-1 and TRBJ2-2): KAGVTQTPRYLIKTRGQQVTLSCSPISGHRSVSWYQQTPGQGLQFLFEYFSETQRNKGNFPGRFSGRQFSNSRSEMNVSTLELGDSALYLCASRGLTSVRELFFGEGSRLTVL.

The chain couples TRBV7-7 to TRBJ2-3; weak D call: TRBD2 (5 bases). CDR1 and CDR2 from the germline V gene are SSHAT and FNYEAQ (reference sequence). Trimming left V 1 base short and J 2 bases short, with 10 bases between. The CDR3 contains 15 residues. CDR3: CASSLGLALTDTQYF. The CDR3 nucleotides are TGTGCCAGCAGCTTAGGGCTAGCTCTCACAGATACGCAGTATTTT.

This sequence joins TRBV11-2 and TRBJ2-7; 12 bases are shared with TRBD2. V shed 1 base, J shed 0 bases, and the junction held 10 bases outside the gene matches. Per the germline V gene, CDR1 is SGHAT and CDR2 is FQNNGV. The CDR3 extends over 19 amino acids. CDR3 nucleotides: TGTGCCAGCAGCTTAGCCACGGGACTAGCGGGCCAACCCTCCTACGAGCAGTACTTC. It yields the protein CASSLATGLAGQPSYEQYF.

By share, this clonotype counts as medium-sized. This sequence joins TRBV20-1 and TRBJ1-2; 7 bases align to TRBD1. Trimming at V came to 6 bases and at J to 8 bases, leaving 6 bases not matched to a gene. This CDR3 spans 11 amino acids. Germline V gene lookup returns CDR1 DFQATT and CDR2 SNEGSKA (reference sequence). CDR3 nucleotides: TGCAGTGCGGGGACAGATGTGGGCTACACCTTC. Encoded protein: CSAGTDVGYTF.

This clonotype was counted between two and nine times. The V gene is TRBV7-2, the J gene TRBJ2-7; tentative D call: TRBD1 (5 bases). CDR3 length equals 15 residues. V lost 2 bases, J lost 2 bases, and 13 bases lay in between. The germline CDR1 and CDR2 sequences are SGHTA and FQGNSA. This CDR3 reads CASSLRWGITYEQYF. CDR3 sequence (DNA): TGTGCCAGCAGCTTAAGATGGGGCATTACCTACGAGCAGTACTTC.

This clonotype qualifies as medium-sized (0.01 to 0.1%). The V and J genes are TRBV7-9 and TRBJ2-7; TRBD2 aligns across 7 bases. This CDR3 spans 15 amino acids. J was trimmed by 6 bases and V by 0 bases; bases with no gene match: 8. Germline CDR1 is SEHNR and CDR2 is FQNEAQ (reference sequence). CDR3 in DNA: TGTGCCAGCAGCTTAGCCGGGACTATGGGTCCCGAGCAGTACTTC. It is translated as CASSLAGTMGPEQYF.

This clonotype has just a few counts. This rearrangement joins TRBV5-5 to TRBJ1-5, with a possible D match to TRBD1 (6 bases). The CDR3 length is 15 residues. Trimming removed 2 bases at V and 1 base at J, with 10 bases between. The V gene's germline CDR1 is SGHKS and CDR2 YYEKEE (reference sequence). CDR3 nucleotides: TGTGCCAGCAGCTTCAGTCAGGGGAGCAATCAGCCCCAGCATTTT. Protein sequence: CASSFSQGSNQPQHF.

The V call is TRBV5-6, the J call TRBJ1-1; D is uncertain. Deletions cut 0 bases from V and 4 bases from J, with 10 bases between. CDR3 length equals 14 residues. In germline, CDR1 is SGHDT, CDR2 YYEEEE. CDR3 loop: CASSLVLGPTEAFF. The CDR3, as DNA: TGTGCCAGCAGCTTGGTTCTGGGTCCCACTGAAGCTTTCTTT.

V usage is TRBV29-1 and J usage is TRBJ2-1, with D perhaps matching TRBD1 or TRBD2 (6 bases each). V shed 7 bases and J shed 0 bases, with 13 bases lying between them. The CDR3 has 14 residues. Germline V CDR1 and CDR2: SQVTM, ANQGSEA. This CDR3 reads CSAGGGSSYNEQFF. The CDR3 bases are TGCAGCGCCGGAGGGGGGAGCTCCTACAATGAGCAGTTCTTC.

This chain joins TRBV6-5 and TRBJ1-2; TRBD1 matches 9 bases. Germline V gene sequence: CDR1 MNHEY, CDR2 SVGAGI. CDR3 size: 12 residues. Germline trimming cut 8 bases from V and 7 bases from J; bases unmatched to any gene: 5. The CDR3 here is CASLGQGFGYTF. Here the CDR3 DNA reads TGTGCCAGCCTGGGACAGGGTTTTGGCTACACCTTC.

By share, this clonotype counts as medium-sized (0.01 to 0.1%). This sequence joins TRBV5-1 and TRBJ2-7; TRBD2 matches 9 bases. CDR1 is SGHRS, CDR2 YFSETQ, per germline. The trim removed 0 bases at V and 4 bases at J, leaving 11 bases unmatched. The CDR3 has 17 residues. The DNA for the CDR3 is TGCGCCAGCAGCTTGGAACCGGGACTAGCATCGTTATACGAGCAGTACTTC. The encoded protein is CASSLEPGLASLYEQYF.

The genes are TRBV20-1 and TRBJ1-4, with a possible D match to TRBD1 (6 bases). Per germline, CDR1 DFQATT and CDR2 SNEGSKA (reference sequence). The length of the CDR3 is 14 residues. V lost 6 bases to trimming and J lost 3 bases, with 14 bases between them. The CDR3 region has the DNA TGCAGTGCCTTAAGGACAGATCCTAATGAAAAACTGTTTTTT. This translates into CSALRTDPNEKLFF.

This clonotype has at least ten counts. A junction boundary mismatches the germline segment, possibly from a read error. This chain connects TRBV7-9 to TRBJ2-3; D gene ambiguous. This CDR3 region has 13 residues. Looked up from germline, CDR1 is SEHNR and CDR2 is FQNEAQ (reference sequence). CDR3 DNA: TGTGCCAGCAGCTTAAGTTTCGGGCCTAAAGACCATTTT. Encoded protein: CASSLSFGPKDHF.